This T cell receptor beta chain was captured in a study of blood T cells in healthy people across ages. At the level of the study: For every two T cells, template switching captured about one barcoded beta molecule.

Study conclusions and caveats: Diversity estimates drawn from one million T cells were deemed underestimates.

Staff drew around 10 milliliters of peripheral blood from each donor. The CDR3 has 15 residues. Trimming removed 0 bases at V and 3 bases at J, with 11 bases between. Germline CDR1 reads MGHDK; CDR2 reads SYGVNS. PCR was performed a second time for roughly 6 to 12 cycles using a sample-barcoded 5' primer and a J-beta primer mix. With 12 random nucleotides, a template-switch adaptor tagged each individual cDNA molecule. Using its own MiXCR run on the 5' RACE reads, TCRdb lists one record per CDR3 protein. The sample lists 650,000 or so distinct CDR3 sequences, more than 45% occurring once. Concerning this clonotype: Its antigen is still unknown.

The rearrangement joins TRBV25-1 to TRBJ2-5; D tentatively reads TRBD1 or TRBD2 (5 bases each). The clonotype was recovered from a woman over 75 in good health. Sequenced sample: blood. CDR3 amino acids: CASSEYSRGKETQYF. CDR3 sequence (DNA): TGTGCCAGCAGTGAATATTCGAGGGGCAAAGAGACCCAGTACTTC.